The clone carrying this T cell receptor beta chain occurred a few times. Its antigen is currently unknown. The sample is drawn from a study of long-term antiretroviral therapy in people with HIV. Study-level background: The oldest specimens predate the 2015 immediate-ART recommendation by about a decade. The study, taken as a whole, reports: Controls showed broader CDR3 length ranges than did the HIV repertoires. Diversity increased after ART yet remained lower than in transplant donor controls. Clones expanded before ART dominated the repertoire at all time points.

V lost 4 bases and J 1 base, leaving 9 bases between the germline ends. This CDR3 has 15 residues. Germline V gene sequence: CDR1 SGHDT, CDR2 YYEEEE. Samples were assayed with immunoSEQ v3.0 at survey level. The data were produced by immunoSEQ multiplex PCR, yet TCRdb's version contains in-frame clones alone and is incomplete. The sample holds some 30,000 clones, 90% seen once. This TCR derives from a woman aged 40 to 55 with HIV. The material was unsorted PBMCs, obtained about 5.2 years after starting antiretroviral therapy. The chain joins TRBV5-6 to TRBJ2-6; D uncertain. The CDR3 spells CASSPGRSGANVLTF. The CDR3 DNA is TGTGCCAGCAGCCCCGGGCGGTCTGGGGCCAACGTCCTGACTTTC.